This T cell receptor beta chain was found in a study of human T cells and chemical hapten exposure. TCRdb re-called the RACE reads through MiXCR, storing one row per CDR3 protein. The table shows about 300,000 distinct CDR3 sequences, with around 5% occurring only once. This CDR3 comprises 13 residues. The germline CDR1 and CDR2 sequences are SQVTM and ANQGSEA. Trimming shortened V by 6 bases and J by 7 bases, and 18 bases separated the two germline ends. This clonotype was seen more than once but under ten times. Its specificity is unknown. Sample time point: pre-sensitization, week 0. Treatment reported: therapeutic diphenylcyclopropenone sensitization with weekly scalp DPC. Ahead of applying each patch test, blood was sampled. Regarding the study as a whole: TCRs exceeding 1 in 1000 frequency stayed unchanged with DPC sensitization.

The chain recombines TRBV29-1 with TRBJ1-1; the D gene is possibly TRBD1 (6 bases). The sequencing used whole blood, collected in connection with sensitization to the hapten diphenylcyclopropenone (DPC). The receptor was derived from a woman aged 18-29 years with alopecia areata. Some clones in this sample may be carry-over from other donors' samples. CDR3 sequence: CSVEIRGVGEAFF. As DNA, the CDR3 is TGCAGCGTGGAGATTAGGGGGGTAGGTGAAGCTTTCTTT.